Following are 13 T cell receptor beta chains from one sample sequenced in a study of blood T cell repertoires in COVID-19. This table comes from immunoSEQ multiplex PCR, and its TCRdb copy is limited to in-frame clones, with some not included. The sample yields about 150,000 clones, over 80% seen once. Sequences were obtained from peripheral blood. Every receptor here comes from a man in his fifties or sixties with active COVID-19.

This rearrangement joins TRBV7-2 to TRBJ1-2; D gene uncertain. Germline V gene lookup returns CDR1 SGHTA and CDR2 FQGNSA. This CDR3 comprises 16 residues. The V gene lost 4 bases and the J gene lost 5 bases, with 20 bases spanning the gap. As DNA, the CDR3 is TGTGCCAGCAGCTCCGAGGGTTTCGTCAATCTTTATGGCTACACCTTC. As protein: CASSSEGFVNLYGYTF.

The chain uses TRBV6-6 and TRBJ1-3; D uncertain. Germline V gene data show CDR1 as MNHNY and CDR2 as SVGAGI (reference sequence). This CDR3 is built from 16 residues. Trimming shortened V by 8 bases and J by 0 bases, and 17 bases separated the two germline ends. The CDR3 is CASLPTKGFSGNTIYF. The CDR3 bases are TGTGCCAGCCTACCTACTAAAGGTTTCTCTGGAAACACCATATATTTT.

The rearrangement uses TRBV7-2 and TRBJ2-1; 10 bases line up with TRBD1. V lost 5 bases to trimming and J lost 10 bases; unmatched junction nucleotides: 8. This CDR3 is built from 14 residues. Germline CDR1 and CDR2: SGHTA and FQGNSA. The chain's CDR3 is CASSPDRGAQEQFF. The DNA for the CDR3 is TGTGCCAGCAGCCCGGACAGGGGGGCACAGGAGCAGTTCTTC. Full variable domain (rest looked up from reference TRBV7-2 and TRBJ2-1): GAGVSQSPSNKVTEKGKDVELRCDPISGHTALYWYRQSLGQGLEFLIYFQGNSAPDKSGLPSDRFSAERTGGSVSTLTIQRTQQEDSAVYLCASSPDRGAQEQFFGPGTRLTVL.

The V call is TRBV10-3, the J call TRBJ2-7; TRBD2 aligns across 7 bases. The CDR3 has 14 residues. J lost 4 bases, V lost 4 bases, and 7 bases had no gene match. Germline loops: CDR1 ENHRY, CDR2 SYGVKD. In DNA form, the CDR3 reads TGTGCCATCAGTGCTGGACTAGAAGGATACGAGCAGTACTTC. It is translated as CAISAGLEGYEQYF.

The V call is TRBV2, the J call TRBJ2-2; D not certain. V lost 4 bases and J lost 5, with 8 bases in between. In germline, CDR1 is SNHLY, CDR2 FYNNEI. The CDR3 is 13 residues long. The CDR3 DNA follows: TGTGCCAGCAGTGTGAAGCTTACCGGGGAGCTGTTTTTT. It specifies CASSVKLTGELFF.

V usage is TRBV3-1 (or the pseudogene TRBV3-2) and J usage is TRBJ1-1; no reliable D call. Germline CDR1 reads LGHDT; CDR2 reads YNNKEL (reference sequence). This CDR3 is 16 amino acids long. The V end lost 6 bases, the J end lost 0 bases, and 17 bases lay between the germline ends. The CDR3 bases are TGTGCCAGCAGGCGCACTTTCGGGAGCATGAACACTGAAGCTTTCTTT. Amino acid sequence: CASRRTFGSMNTEAFF.

The chain has TRBV6-5 and TRBJ2-2; D uncertain. This CDR3 contains 14 residues. Germline loops: CDR1 MNHEY, CDR2 SVGAGI. Trimming pared 8 bases from V and 0 bases from J, leaving 10 bases between. The CDR3 nucleotides read TGTGCCAGCGCCCTGCGCGCGAACACCGGGGAGCTGTTTTTT. Residues: CASALRANTGELFF.

This chain joins TRBV7-9 and TRBJ2-3, with D possibly TRBD1 on 6 matching bases. The CDR3 runs 17 residues. Germline lookup yields CDR1 SEHNR and CDR2 FQNEAQ (reference sequence). Trimming shortened V by 3 bases and J by 3 bases, and 19 bases separated the two germline ends. CDR3 sequence reads: CASSFPPLGAGTDTQYF. The CDR3 bases are TGTGCCAGCAGCTTCCCCCCCTTGGGGGCCGGGACAGATACGCAGTATTTT.

The chain has TRBV15 and TRBJ2-3; 7 positions agree with TRBD1. The CDR3 extends over 14 amino acids. The germline gives CDR1 LNHNV, CDR2 YYDKDF (reference sequence). With V trimmed by 1 base and J by 3 bases, 1 base remained unmatched. CDR3 in DNA: TGTGCCACCAGCAGAGGCAGGGGGACAGATACGCAGTATTTT. It is translated as CATSRGRGTDTQYF. Full variable domain (remainder filled in from reference TRBV15 and TRBJ2-3): DAMVIQNPRYQVTQFGKPVTLSCSQTLNHNVMYWYQQKSSQAPKLLFHYYDKDFNNEADTPDNFQSRRPNTSFCFLDIRSPGLGDTAMYLCATSRGRGTDTQYFGPGTRLTVL.

Turning to this clone: Other DNA sequences within the sample encode an identical CDR3. The J gene is TRBJ2-7, the V gene TRBV20-1; 7 bases map to TRBD1. V shed 5 bases and J 4 bases; nucleotides not matched to a gene: 2. The CDR3 loop spans 11 amino acids. CDR1 is DFQATT, CDR2 SNEGSKA, per germline (reference sequence). The CDR3 sequence is CSARQGYEQYF. CDR3 sequence (DNA): TGCAGTGCTCGACAGGGTTACGAGCAGTACTTC.

This chain connects TRBV2 to TRBJ2-1; D is uncertain. V lost 1 base to trimming and J lost 4 bases, with 8 bases between them. The CDR3 contains 14 residues. Germline values: CDR1 SNHLY, CDR2 FYNNEI. CDR3 sequence: CASSEDQLYNEQFF. The CDR3 bases are TGTGCCAGCAGTGAAGATCAACTTTACAATGAGCAGTTCTTC.

V gene TRBV30 combines with J gene TRBJ2-5; weak D call: TRBD2 (7 bases). Per the germline V gene, CDR1 is GTSNPN and CDR2 is SVGIG (reference sequence). This CDR3 is 14 amino acids long. The V end was cut by 2 bases, the J end by 1 base, with 11 bases between. CDR3 amino acids: CAWSRGGSQETQYF. DNA for the CDR3: TGTGCCTGGAGTAGGGGGGGCAGCCAAGAGACCCAGTACTTC.

In regard to this clone: The sample has other DNA sequences that encode this CDR3 too. The chain combines TRBV5-1 with TRBJ2-7; TRBD1 aligns across 8 bases. CDR1 is SGHRS, CDR2 YFSETQ, per germline. The CDR3 is 15 amino acids. J was trimmed by 0 bases and V by 4 bases; bases with no gene match: 6. The CDR3 spells CASSPGQGASYEQYF. DNA of the CDR3: TGCGCCAGCAGCCCCGGGCAGGGGGCCTCCTACGAGCAGTACTTC.